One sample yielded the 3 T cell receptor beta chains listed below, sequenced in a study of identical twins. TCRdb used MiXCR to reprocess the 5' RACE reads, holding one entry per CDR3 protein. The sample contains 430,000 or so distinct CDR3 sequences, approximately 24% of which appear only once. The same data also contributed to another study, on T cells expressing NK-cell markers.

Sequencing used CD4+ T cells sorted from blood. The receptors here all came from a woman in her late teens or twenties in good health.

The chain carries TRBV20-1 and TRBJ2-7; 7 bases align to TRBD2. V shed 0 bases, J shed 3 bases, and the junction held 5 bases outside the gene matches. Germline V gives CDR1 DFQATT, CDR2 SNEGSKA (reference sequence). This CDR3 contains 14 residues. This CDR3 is CSARDRAGHYEQYF. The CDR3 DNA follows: TGCAGTGCTAGAGATCGAGCGGGGCACTACGAGCAGTACTTC.

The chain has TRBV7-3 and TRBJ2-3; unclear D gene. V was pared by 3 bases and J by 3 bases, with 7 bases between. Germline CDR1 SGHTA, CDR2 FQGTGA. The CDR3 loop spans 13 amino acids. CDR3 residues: CASSFWETDTQYF. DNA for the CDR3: TGTGCCAGCAGCTTTTGGGAAACAGATACGCAGTATTTT.

DNA of the CDR3: TGTGCCATCAGGGGTGGGGGGACTAGCGGGCTTCAAGAGACCCAGTACTTC. It encodes CAIRGGGTSGLQETQYF. V and J are TRBV10-3 and TRBJ2-5, with 12 bases lining up with TRBD2. V lost 6 bases to trimming and J lost 2 bases; unmatched junction nucleotides: 10. CDR3 size: 17 residues. Germline CDR1 ENHRY, CDR2 SYGVKD.